Sequencing of this T cell receptor beta chain was carried out in a study of T cells in Graves' hyperthyroidism and ophthalmopathy. Points from the study as a whole: The authors' 13 V-J model separated ophthalmopathy from stable hyperthyroidism.

With a duration under 2 months, the hyperthyroidism was newly diagnosed in patients aged 18 to 65. Amplified TCR beta CDR3 regions derived from RNA transcripts. The HTBI set primed first-round TCR CDR3 RT-PCR. Each CDR3 protein gets one entry after TCRdb re-called the multiplex PCR reads with MiXCR. Of just over 550,000 distinct CDR3 sequences listed, approximately 44% are singletons. Germline values: CDR1 SGHTA, CDR2 FQGNSA. The V end was cut by 6 bases, the J end by 2 bases, with 16 bases between. The CDR3 extends over 15 amino acids. Of note for this clonotype: Its antigen is not identified.

The chain links TRBV7-2 to TRBJ1-1; D might be TRBD1 (5 bases). The sequence came from a woman under 30 with Graves' hyperthyroidism. Sequencing was done on a sample of peripheral blood or thyroid tissue (not recorded which). CDR3 residues: CASSYNQGTNTEAFF. The CDR3 nucleotides read TGTGCCAGCAGTTACAATCAGGGTACCAACACTGAAGCTTTCTTT.